The clone carrying this T cell receptor (beta chain) showed up many times. Libraries were prepared by immunoSEQ multiplex PCR; TCRdb keeps only in-frame clonotypes and omits some of them. The sample holds about 75,000 clones, around 89% seen once. In germline, CDR1 is SGHTS, CDR2 YDEGEE. V lost 6 bases and J lost 2, with 17 bases in between. The length of the CDR3 is 15 residues. This sample stems from a study of T cell changes during pregnancy in multiple sclerosis. The receptor was isolated from a female donor in good health, enrolled as a control in a pregnancy study. The sample here was peripheral blood, taken in the first trimester of pregnancy. The genes are TRBV5-8 and TRBJ1-2; weak D call: TRBD1 (5 bases). The CDR3 nucleotides are TGTGCCAGCATCCTGGGGAGGGGACGAAACTATGGCTACACCTTC. It yields the protein CASILGRGRNYGYTF.